Listed below are T cell receptor beta chains from one sample, sequenced in a study of regulatory T cells in long-lasting Graves disease. TCRdb passed the multiplex PCR reads through MiXCR, listing each CDR3 protein once. The table includes about 530,000 distinct CDR3 sequences, about 16% detected once. The same data also went into a second study, on T cells in Graves' hyperthyroidism and ophthalmopathy.

The specimen comprised peripheral blood mononuclear cells (PBMCs), sampled at new diagnosis, from a patient treated with antithyroid drugs. The receptors derive from a woman aged 40-60 years with Graves disease. The CDR3 runs from the conserved cysteine through the conserved F or W. D genes are given only for firm matches. Size tells how often a clone was seen (once, few, many) or the class of an expanded clone, and some rows leave it out.

D gene | clone size | J gene | V gene | CDR3 DNA | CDR3 protein
. | . | TRBJ2-5 | TRBV6-2/TRBV6-3 | TGTGCCAGCAGTTCCGCAACAGGTCTGGTCGGGGAGACCCAGTACTTC | CASSSATGLVGETQYF
TRBD1 | many | TRBJ1-2 | TRBV27 | TGTGCCAGCAGTTTAAAAGGGGGCAATAACTATGGCTACACCTTC | CASSLKGGNNYGYTF
. | many | TRBJ1-2 | TRBV3-1 | TGTGCCAGCAGCCCCCGCGGTAGGAAGGTCCGCGATGGCTACACCTTC | CASSPRGRKVRDGYTF
TRBD1 | few | TRBJ1-6 | TRBV6-5 | TGTGCCAGCAGTTACTCGAACAGGGGAGCACCCCTCCACTTT | CASSYSNRGAPLHF
. | . | TRBJ2-7 | TRBV2 | TGTGCCAGCAGTGACGACAGAAAGAGCTCCTACGAGCAGTACTTC | CASSDDRKSSYEQYF
TRBD1 | many | TRBJ1-1 | TRBV6-1 | TGTGCCAGCAGTACGGACAGGCGTAACACTGAAGCTTTCTTT | CASSTDRRNTEAFF
. | many | TRBJ1-2 | TRBV5-1 | TGCGCCAGCAGCCGAGGGACACCCAATAACTATGGCTACACCTTC | CASSRGTPNNYGYTF
. | many | TRBJ2-3 | TRBV20-1 | TGCAGTGCTAGTAGAGAAACAGATACGCAGTATTTT | CSASRETDTQYF
TRBD2 | many | TRBJ2-1 | TRBV3-1 | TGTGCCAGCAGCGGACTAGCGGGGGGGCCGGGTTGGAATGAGCAGTTCTTC | CASSGLAGGPGWNEQFF
. | many | TRBJ2-1 | TRBV12-3/TRBV12-4 | TGTGCCAGCGACAAAAGGGGACACAATGAGCAGTTCTTC | CASDKRGHNEQFF
TRBD1 | many | TRBJ2-1 | TRBV27 | TGTGCCAGCGCAGACAGGGGATTATACAATGAGCAGTTCTTC | CASADRGLYNEQFF
. | . | TRBJ2-6 | TRBV10-2 | TGCGCCAGCAGTGGAAACGATAGAGGGGCCAACGTCCTGACTTTC | CASSGNDRGANVLTF
. | few | TRBJ2-7 | TRBV20-1 | TGCAGTGCTAGTCGTACGACAGTAAACTACGAGCAGTACTTC | CSASRTTVNYEQYF
. | few | TRBJ2-7 | TRBV30 | TGTGCCTGGAATGTAAACAGCGCCTACGAGCAGTACTTC | CAWNVNSAYEQYF
TRBD1 | many | TRBJ1-5 | TRBV30 | TGTGCCTGGAGTTGGGGACAGGGGGTTCGTCAGCCCCAGCATTTT | CAWSWGQGVRQPQHF
. | . | TRBJ1-2 | TRBV20-1 | TGCAGTGCTAGAGATTACGCGTTGCTCTACACCTTC | CSARDYALLYTF
TRBD1 | few | TRBJ1-3 | TRBV18 | TGTGCCAGCTCACCGGGACAGATTATAAACACCATATATTTT | CASSPGQIINTIYF
. | many | TRBJ2-1 | TRBV28 | TGTGCCAGCAGTTCGCCGGGACACCTCAATGAGCAGTTCTTC | CASSSPGHLNEQFF
. | many | TRBJ2-7 | TRBV15 | TGTGCCACCAGCAGGACACGGGACACGGTGGGCGAGCAGTACTTC | CATSRTRDTVGEQYF
. | many | TRBJ1-1 | TRBV7-9 | TGTGCCAGCAGCTCTCAACAGGGCGGGGGCACTGAAGCTTTCTTT | CASSSQQGGGTEAFF
TRBD1 | many | TRBJ1-1 | TRBV7-9 | TGTGCCAGCAGCTCCCCGACAGGGGGGAAAGGGACTGAAGCTTTCTTT | CASSSPTGGKGTEAFF
. | few | TRBJ2-5 | TRBV27 | TGTGCCAGCACTCGCGTAGGGGCAGCTGAGACCCAGTACTTC | CASTRVGAAETQYF
. | . | TRBJ2-1 | TRBV11-2 | TGTGTCAGCAGCTTAGTAGGGAATGAGCAGTTCTTC | CVSSLVGNEQFF
. | . | TRBJ1-2 | TRBV7-9 | TGTGCCAGCAGTCTCTATGGCTACACCTTC | CASSLYGYTF
. | many | TRBJ1-5 | TRBV3-1 | TGTGCCAGCAGCCAAGGGGCAGGGTGGGGTCAGCCCCAGCATTTT | CASSQGAGWGQPQHF
TRBD2 | many | TRBJ2-7 | TRBV30 | TGTGCCTGGACCCCGGGAGGTTCCTACGAGCAGTACTTC | CAWTPGGSYEQYF
. | . | TRBJ2-5 | TRBV2 | TGTGCCAGCAGTGAGAGAATACAAACCTACCAAGAGACCCAGTACTTC | CASSERIQTYQETQYF
TRBD2 | few | TRBJ2-1 | TRBV12-3/TRBV12-4 | TGTGCCAGCACCCTGACTAGCGGGGGTGTGGGTGAGCAGTTCTTC | CASTLTSGGVGEQFF
. | . | TRBJ1-1 | TRBV2 | TGTGCCAGCAAAGATTCTTATGGGGGGTACACTGAAGCTTTCTTT | CASKDSYGGYTEAFF
. | . | TRBJ1-2 | TRBV5-5 | TGTGCCAGCAGCCCCCGGGAGGTGGGCTACACCTTC | CASSPREVGYTF